This T cell receptor (beta chain) was captured in a study of beta chain features in type 1 diabetes. The germline V gene has CDR1 SGHTA and CDR2 FQGNSA. The length of the CDR3 is 14 residues. V was pared by 0 bases and J by 0 bases, with 6 bases between. Sequenced material consisted of expressed TCRB transcripts (all of the isolated RNA was reverse transcribed). This table comes from immunoSEQ multiplex PCR, and its TCRdb copy is limited to in-frame clones, with some not included. The table has about 360,000 clones, 10% to 15% seen once. The sample taken for sequencing was naive CD4+ T cells from blood. The receptor comes from a man aged 18 to 30 in good health. The rearrangement joins TRBV7-2 to TRBJ2-7; no reliable D call. Written as DNA, the CDR3 is TGTGCCAGCAGCTTAGCGCGTGACTCCTACGAGCAGTACTTC. Translated: CASSLARDSYEQYF.